These 20 T cell receptor beta chains were sequenced from one sample in a study of blood T cell repertoires in COVID-19. Libraries were prepared by immunoSEQ multiplex PCR; TCRdb keeps only in-frame clonotypes and omits some of them. Of 100,000 to 150,000 clones in the sample, 65% to 90% were seen once. What was sequenced was peripheral blood. The receptor set was obtained from a man older than 75 with active or convalescent COVID-19.

This sequence joins TRBV4-1 and TRBJ2-7, with 12 bases identical to TRBD2. Unmatched junction bases numbered 3, after V lost 3 bases and J lost 0 bases. The CDR3 extends over 16 amino acids. Germline loops: CDR1 MGHRA, CDR2 YSYEKL. CDR3 DNA: TGCGCCAGCAGCCAGCTAGCGGGGGGGAGCTCCTACGAGCAGTACTTC. Protein sequence: CASSQLAGGSSYEQYF.

The chain joins TRBV6-5 to TRBJ1-5; TRBD1 matches at 8 bases. The V gene end was trimmed by 6 bases and the J gene end by 7 bases; junction bases not matched to a gene: 5. Germline V gene lookup returns CDR1 MNHEY and CDR2 SVGAGI. CDR3 length equals 13 residues. The CDR3 region is CASRSDRDQPQHF. In DNA, the CDR3 is TGTGCCAGCAGGTCGGACAGGGACCAGCCCCAGCATTTT.

This chain links TRBV9 with TRBJ2-1, with TRBD2 matching over 7 bases. Germline-derived CDR1 and CDR2 are SGDLS and YYNGEE. The J segment lost 2 bases and the V segment lost 4 bases, leaving 6 bases of the junction unmatched. This CDR3 spans 15 amino acids. The CDR3 bases are TGTGCCAGCAGCCCCGGACTAGGGACCTACAATGAGCAGTTCTTC. This codes for CASSPGLGTYNEQFF.

J is TRBJ1-2 and V is TRBV6-4; D is ambiguous. CDR1 is MRHNA, CDR2 SNTAGT, per germline. V shed 7 bases and J shed 0 bases, with 18 bases lying between them. The CDR3 loop spans 16 amino acids. CDR3 amino acids: CASTLGEVIPNYGYTF. The CDR3 DNA follows: TGTGCCAGCACTCTCGGGGAGGTAATTCCTAACTATGGCTACACCTTC.

This clone was observed a single time. The J gene is TRBJ1-1, the V gene TRBV6-5; TRBD1 is a possible D gene (5 bases). The CDR3 has 15 residues. Germline V gene data show CDR1 as MNHEY and CDR2 as SVGAGI. V lost 8 bases and J lost 4, with 20 bases in between. CDR3 region: CASRPWTLGATEAFF. The CDR3 nucleotides are TGTGCCAGCCGCCCCTGGACCCTTGGGGCCACTGAAGCTTTCTTT.

This chain uses TRBV11-2 with TRBJ2-2; 11 nucleotides align to TRBD2. Germline loops: CDR1 SGHAT, CDR2 FQNNGV. The CDR3 contains 16 residues. Losses at the gene ends were 7 bases for V and 6 bases for J; bases not matched to a gene: 10. The CDR3 DNA sequence: TGTGCCAGCAACCCCGGGACTAGCGGAGGACCCGGGGAGCTGTTTTTT. It specifies CASNPGTSGGPGELFF.

The chain recombines TRBV9 with TRBJ2-2; D unclear. V lost 0 bases to trimming and J lost 3 bases, with 9 bases between them. CDR1 and CDR2 (germline): SGDLS, YYNGEE. This CDR3 has 15 residues. The CDR3 spells CASSVGLPDTGELFF. The DNA of the CDR3 is TGTGCCAGCAGCGTAGGTCTCCCGGACACCGGGGAGCTGTTTTTT.

The chain joins TRBV9 to TRBJ1-2, with D tentatively TRBD1 (5 bases). The CDR3 runs 15 residues. Germline assignment: CDR1 SGDLS and CDR2 YYNGEE. The V end lost 3 bases, the J end lost 6 bases, and 18 bases lay between the germline ends. In nucleotides, the CDR3 is TGTGCCAGCAGCGCCCGAGCACTTGGGGGGGATGGCTACACCTTC. Translated: CASSARALGGDGYTF.

This clone was observed a single time. This sequence joins TRBV5-1 and TRBJ1-6; D is ambiguous. Germline CDR1 SGHRS, CDR2 YFSETQ. The CDR3 consists of 16 residues. The germline V and J ends were trimmed by 0 bases and 0 bases, with 7 bases remaining between them. The CDR3 is CASSLDPGSYNSPLHF. The CDR3 DNA follows: TGCGCCAGCAGCTTGGACCCAGGCTCCTATAATTCACCCCTCCACTTT.

The V gene is TRBV19, the J gene TRBJ2-7, with D tentatively TRBD2 (5 bases). The germline CDR1 and CDR2 sequences are LNHDA and SQIVND (reference sequence). V lost 4 bases to trimming and J lost 3 bases, with 19 bases between them. This CDR3 spans 16 amino acids. The CDR3 sequence is CASSRGGVGDYYEQYF. The CDR3 DNA reads TGTGCCAGTAGTAGGGGTGGGGTCGGGGATTACTACGAGCAGTACTTC.

The chain combines TRBV5-1 with TRBJ2-5; 15 bases match TRBD2. J was trimmed by 6 bases and V by 3 bases; bases with no gene match: 6. Looked up from germline, CDR1 is SGHRS and CDR2 is YFSETQ. The length of the CDR3 is 16 residues. This chain's CDR3 is CASSSGLAGGQQTQYF. CDR3 DNA sequence: TGCGCCAGCAGCTCCGGACTAGCGGGGGGGCAACAGACCCAGTACTTC.

This chain joins TRBV19 and TRBJ1-1, with 8 bases aligning to TRBD1. Germline CDR1 reads LNHDA; CDR2 reads SQIVND (reference sequence). CDR3 length: 14 residues. The ends lost 10 bases at V and 1 base at J; junction bases unmatched: 8. CDR3 in amino acids: CAIATGTGNTEAFF. For the CDR3, the DNA is TGTGCCATCGCTACCGGGACAGGGAACACTGAAGCTTTCTTT.

This sequence joins TRBV7-6 and TRBJ2-1; 11 bases align to TRBD2. Per germline, CDR1 SGHVS and CDR2 FNYEAQ. V shed 1 base, J shed 6 bases, and the junction held 5 bases outside the gene matches. The length of the CDR3 is 16 residues. Here the CDR3 reads CASSLDLAGGANEQFF. CDR3 sequence (DNA): TGTGCCAGCAGCTTAGACCTAGCGGGGGGCGCCAATGAGCAGTTCTTC.

This clone was detected a few times. The V call is TRBV4-2, the J call TRBJ1-5; D perhaps matches TRBD1 (6 bases). CDR3 length equals 14 residues. Germline-derived CDR1 and CDR2 are LGHNA and YNFKEQ. Trimming pared 1 base from V and 4 bases from J, leaving 8 bases between. Here the CDR3 reads CASSQAGENQPQHF. The CDR3 nucleotides are TGTGCCAGCAGCCAAGCAGGGGAGAATCAGCCCCAGCATTTT.

V gene TRBV11-2 combines with J gene TRBJ1-2, with a weak D call TRBD1 (6 bases). The germline V gene encodes CDR1 SGHAT and CDR2 FQNNGV. This CDR3 has 14 amino acids. V gave up 5 bases and J gave up 4 bases, with 14 bases separating them. The CDR3 sequence: CASSPGGGIYGYTF. DNA of the CDR3: TGTGCCAGCAGCCCCGGGGGGGGCATCTATGGCTACACCTTC.

The chain combines TRBV20-1 with TRBJ1-5, with D perhaps matching TRBD1 (5 bases). This CDR3 region has 21 residues. V was clipped by 3 bases and J by 2 bases, with 32 bases between them. Per the germline V gene, CDR1 is DFQATT and CDR2 is SNEGSKA (reference sequence). The CDR3 nucleotides are TGCAGTGCTAGTTTGGGGCTTGAAGGAGACCTAGTGGGTGAGCGCAATCAGCCCCAGCATTTT. Translating gives CSASLGLEGDLVGERNQPQHF.

This clone was recorded only once. This chain connects TRBV11-3 to TRBJ2-2, with D hard to call. The CDR3 loop spans 13 amino acids. CDR1 is SGHNT, CDR2 YENEEA, per germline. V lost 3 bases, J lost 8 bases, and 10 bases lay in between. CDR3 in DNA: TGTGCCAGCAGCTTTCGGAGCATGGGGGAGCTGTTTTTT. Its protein is CASSFRSMGELFF.

The chain couples TRBV7-9 to TRBJ2-5, with 9 positions matching TRBD1. Germline V gene sequence: CDR1 SEHNR, CDR2 FQNEAQ (reference sequence). This CDR3 is built from 15 residues. V was clipped by 1 base and J by 7 bases; unmatched bases: 7. CDR3 DNA: TGTGCCAGCAGCTTAGAACAGGGGGCTTGGGGGACCCAGTACTTC. Its protein is CASSLEQGAWGTQYF.

This chain links TRBV10-1 with TRBJ1-5, with D possibly matching TRBD1 (5 bases). Trimming removed 4 bases from V and 0 bases from J, with 22 bases in between. This CDR3 contains 19 residues. Germline V CDR1 and CDR2: WNHNN, SYGVQD (reference sequence). The CDR3 spells CASSGRAGTGDDSNQPQHF. The DNA of the CDR3 is TGCGCCAGCAGTGGACGGGCCGGGACGGGGGACGATAGCAATCAGCCCCAGCATTTT.

The V and J genes are TRBV27 and TRBJ2-7, with TRBD1 identical over 9 bases. V dropped 0 bases and J dropped 4; count of bases not matched to a gene: 10. This CDR3 is 17 amino acids long. Germline V gene data show CDR1 as MNHEY and CDR2 as SMNVEV (reference sequence). CDR3 in amino acids: CASSLSLYRDREYEQYF. CDR3 in DNA: TGTGCCAGCAGTTTATCATTATATCGGGACAGGGAATACGAGCAGTACTTC.